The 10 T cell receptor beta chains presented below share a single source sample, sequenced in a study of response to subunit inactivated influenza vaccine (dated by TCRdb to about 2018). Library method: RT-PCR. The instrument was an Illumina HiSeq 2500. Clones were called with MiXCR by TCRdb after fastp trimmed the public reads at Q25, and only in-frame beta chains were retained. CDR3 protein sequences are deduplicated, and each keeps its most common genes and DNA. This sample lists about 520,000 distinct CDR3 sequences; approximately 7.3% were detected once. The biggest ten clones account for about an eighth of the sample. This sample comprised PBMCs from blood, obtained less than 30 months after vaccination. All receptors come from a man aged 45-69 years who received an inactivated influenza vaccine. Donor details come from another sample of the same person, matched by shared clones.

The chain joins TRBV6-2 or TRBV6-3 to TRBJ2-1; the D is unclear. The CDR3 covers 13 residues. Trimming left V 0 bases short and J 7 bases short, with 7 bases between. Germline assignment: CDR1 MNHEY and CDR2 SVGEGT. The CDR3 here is CASSYSGRNEQFF. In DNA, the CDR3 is TGTGCCAGCAGTTACTCAGGTCGAAATGAGCAGTTCTTC.

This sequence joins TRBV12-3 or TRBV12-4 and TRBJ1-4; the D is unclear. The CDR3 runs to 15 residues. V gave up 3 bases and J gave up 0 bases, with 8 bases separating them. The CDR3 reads CASSLMAATNEKLFF. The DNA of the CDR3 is TGTGCCAGCAGTTTGATGGCGGCAACTAATGAAAAACTGTTTTTT.

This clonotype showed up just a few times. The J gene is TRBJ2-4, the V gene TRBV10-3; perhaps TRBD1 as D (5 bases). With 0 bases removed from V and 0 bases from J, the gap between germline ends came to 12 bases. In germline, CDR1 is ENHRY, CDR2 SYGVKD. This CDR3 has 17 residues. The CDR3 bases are TGTGCCATCAGTGAGTCGGGGCGCCTGCTAGCCAAAAACATTCAGTACTTC. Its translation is CAISESGRLLAKNIQYF.

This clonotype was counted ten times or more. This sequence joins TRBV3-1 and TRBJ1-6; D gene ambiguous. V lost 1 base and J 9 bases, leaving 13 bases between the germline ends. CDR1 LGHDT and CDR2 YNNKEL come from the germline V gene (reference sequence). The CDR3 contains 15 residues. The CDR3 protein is CASSQADRLGSPLHF. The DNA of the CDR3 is TGTGCCAGCAGCCAAGCGGACCGACTGGGTTCACCCCTCCACTTT.

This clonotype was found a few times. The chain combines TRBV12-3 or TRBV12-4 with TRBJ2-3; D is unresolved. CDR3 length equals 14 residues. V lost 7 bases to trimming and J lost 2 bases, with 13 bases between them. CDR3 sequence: CASIQDYTTDTQYF. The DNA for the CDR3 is TGTGCCAGCATCCAAGATTACACCACAGATACGCAGTATTTT.

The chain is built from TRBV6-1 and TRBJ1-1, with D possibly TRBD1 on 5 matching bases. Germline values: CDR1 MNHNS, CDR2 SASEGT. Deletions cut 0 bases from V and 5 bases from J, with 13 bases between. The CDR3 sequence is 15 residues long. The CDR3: CASSEAPREGTEAFF. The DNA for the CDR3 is TGTGCCAGCAGTGAAGCGCCCAGGGAGGGGACTGAAGCTTTCTTT.

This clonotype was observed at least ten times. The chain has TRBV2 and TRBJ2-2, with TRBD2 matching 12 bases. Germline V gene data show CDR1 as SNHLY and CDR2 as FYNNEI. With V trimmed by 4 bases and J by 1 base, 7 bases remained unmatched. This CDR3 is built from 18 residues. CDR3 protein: CASSVYILAGGNTGELFF. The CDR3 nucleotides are TGTGCCAGCAGTGTTTATATACTAGCGGGAGGGAACACCGGGGAGCTGTTTTTT.

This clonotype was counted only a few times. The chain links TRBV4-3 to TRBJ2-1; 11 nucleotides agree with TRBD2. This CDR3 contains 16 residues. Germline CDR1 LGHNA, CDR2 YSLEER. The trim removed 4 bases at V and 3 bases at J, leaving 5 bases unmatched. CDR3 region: CASSPLLAGGYNEQFF. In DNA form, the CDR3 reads TGCGCCAGCAGCCCGCTTCTAGCGGGAGGCTACAATGAGCAGTTCTTC.

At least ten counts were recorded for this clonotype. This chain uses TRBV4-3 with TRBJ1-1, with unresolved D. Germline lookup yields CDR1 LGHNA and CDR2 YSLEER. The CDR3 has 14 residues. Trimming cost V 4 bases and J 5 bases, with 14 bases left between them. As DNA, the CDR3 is TGCGCCAGCAGCCTGGGTGGAAGTGGTACTGAAGCTTTCTTT. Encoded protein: CASSLGGSGTEAFF.

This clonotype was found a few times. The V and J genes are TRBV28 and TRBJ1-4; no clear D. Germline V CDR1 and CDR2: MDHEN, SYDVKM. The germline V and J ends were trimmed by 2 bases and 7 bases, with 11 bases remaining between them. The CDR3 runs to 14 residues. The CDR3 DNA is TGTGCCAGCAGTTTAGCGGGAGTTGTTGAAAAACTGTTTTTT. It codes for CASSLAGVVEKLFF. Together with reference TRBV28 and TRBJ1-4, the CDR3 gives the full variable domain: DVKVTQSSRYLVKRTGEKVFLECVQDMDHENMFWYRQDPGLGLRLIYFSYDVKMKEKGDIPEGYSVSREKKERFSLILESASTNQTSMYLCASSLAGVVEKLFFGSGTQLSVL.